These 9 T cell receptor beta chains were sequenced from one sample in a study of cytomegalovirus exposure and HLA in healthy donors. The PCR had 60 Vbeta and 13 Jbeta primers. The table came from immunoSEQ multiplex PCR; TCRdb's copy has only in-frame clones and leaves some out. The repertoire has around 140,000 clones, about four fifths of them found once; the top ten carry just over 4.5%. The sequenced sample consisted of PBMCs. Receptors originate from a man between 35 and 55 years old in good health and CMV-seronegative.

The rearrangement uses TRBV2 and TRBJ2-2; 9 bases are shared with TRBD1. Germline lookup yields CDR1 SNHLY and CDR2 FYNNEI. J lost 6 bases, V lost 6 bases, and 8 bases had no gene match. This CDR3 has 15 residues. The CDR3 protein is CASRLDRGIAGELFF. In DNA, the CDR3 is TGTGCCAGCAGATTGGACAGGGGTATCGCCGGGGAGCTGTTTTTT.

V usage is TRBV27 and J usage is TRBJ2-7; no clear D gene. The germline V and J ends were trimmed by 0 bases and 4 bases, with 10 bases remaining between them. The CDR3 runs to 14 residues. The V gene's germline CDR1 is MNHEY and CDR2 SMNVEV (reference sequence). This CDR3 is CASSLSRLIYEQYF. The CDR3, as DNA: TGTGCCAGCAGTTTATCGAGACTGATATACGAGCAGTACTTC.

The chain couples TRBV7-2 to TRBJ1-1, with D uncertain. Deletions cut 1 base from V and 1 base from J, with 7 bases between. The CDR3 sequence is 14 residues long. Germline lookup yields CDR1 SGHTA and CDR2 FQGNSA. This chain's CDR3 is CASSLVRQNTEAFF. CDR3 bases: TGTGCCAGCAGCTTAGTTAGACAGAACACTGAAGCTTTCTTT.

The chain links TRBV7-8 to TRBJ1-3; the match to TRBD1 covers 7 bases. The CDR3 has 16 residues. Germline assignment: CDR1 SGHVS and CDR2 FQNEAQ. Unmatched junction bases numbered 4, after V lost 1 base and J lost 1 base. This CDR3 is CASSLVQGGSGNTIYF. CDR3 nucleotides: TGTGCCAGCAGCTTAGTCCAGGGGGGTTCTGGAAACACCATATATTTT.

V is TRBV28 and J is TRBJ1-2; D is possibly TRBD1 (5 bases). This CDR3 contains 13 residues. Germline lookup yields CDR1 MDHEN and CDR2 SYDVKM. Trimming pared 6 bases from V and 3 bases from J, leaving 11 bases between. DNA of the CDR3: TGTGCCAGCAGCTCCGCGGGGGACTATGGCTACACCTTC. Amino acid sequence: CASSSAGDYGYTF.

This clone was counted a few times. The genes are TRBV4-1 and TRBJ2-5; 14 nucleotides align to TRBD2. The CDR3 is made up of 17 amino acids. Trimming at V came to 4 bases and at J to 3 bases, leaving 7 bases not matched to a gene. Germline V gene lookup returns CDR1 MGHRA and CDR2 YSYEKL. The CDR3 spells CASSPLGTSGGKETQYF. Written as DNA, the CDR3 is TGCGCCAGCAGCCCCCTCGGGACTAGCGGGGGAAAAGAGACCCAGTACTTC.

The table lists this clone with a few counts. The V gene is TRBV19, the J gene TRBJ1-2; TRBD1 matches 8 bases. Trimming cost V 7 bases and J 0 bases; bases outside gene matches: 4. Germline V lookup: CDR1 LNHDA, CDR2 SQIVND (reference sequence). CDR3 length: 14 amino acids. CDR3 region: CASIRTGTNYGYTF. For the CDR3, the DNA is TGTGCCAGTATCCGGACAGGGACTAACTATGGCTACACCTTC.

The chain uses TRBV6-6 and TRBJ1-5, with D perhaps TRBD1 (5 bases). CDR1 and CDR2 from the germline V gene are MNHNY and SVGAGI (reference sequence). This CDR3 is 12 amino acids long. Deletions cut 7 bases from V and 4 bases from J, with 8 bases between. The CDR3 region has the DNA TGTGCCAGCACAGGGATGAATCAGCCCCAGCATTTT. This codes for CASTGMNQPQHF.

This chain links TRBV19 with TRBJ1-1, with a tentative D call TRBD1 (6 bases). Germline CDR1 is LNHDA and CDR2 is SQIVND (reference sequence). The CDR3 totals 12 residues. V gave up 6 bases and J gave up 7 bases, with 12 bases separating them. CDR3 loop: CASRNTGIEAFF. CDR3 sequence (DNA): TGTGCCAGTAGGAATACAGGGATTGAAGCTTTCTTT.